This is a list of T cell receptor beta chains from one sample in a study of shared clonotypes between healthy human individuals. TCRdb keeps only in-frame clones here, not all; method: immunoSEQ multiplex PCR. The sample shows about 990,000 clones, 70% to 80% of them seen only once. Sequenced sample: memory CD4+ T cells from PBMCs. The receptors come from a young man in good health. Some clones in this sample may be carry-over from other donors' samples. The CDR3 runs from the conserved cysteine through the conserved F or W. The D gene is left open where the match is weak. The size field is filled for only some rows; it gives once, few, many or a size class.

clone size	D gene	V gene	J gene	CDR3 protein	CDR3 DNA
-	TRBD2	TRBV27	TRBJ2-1	CASSLLRGLAIPHEQFF	TGTGCCAGCAGTTTGCTTCGGGGACTAGCGATACCTCATGAGCAGTTCTTC
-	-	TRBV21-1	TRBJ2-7	CASSKTPYEQYF	TGTGCCAGCAGCAAAACGCCCTACGAGCAGTACTTC
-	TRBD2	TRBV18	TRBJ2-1	CASSLGLAAYNEQFF	TGTGCCAGCTCACTAGGACTAGCGGCCTACAATGAGCAGTTCTTC
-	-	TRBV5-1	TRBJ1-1	CASSPGAENTEAFF	TGCGCCAGCAGCCCGGGGGCAGAGAACACTGAAGCTTTCTTT
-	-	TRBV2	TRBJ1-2	CASSVDSYGYTF	TGTGCCAGCAGCGTGGACAGTTATGGCTACACCTTC
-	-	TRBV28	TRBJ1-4	CASSSQGAGEKLFF	TGTGCCAGCAGTTCGCAGGGTGCGGGCGAAAAACTGTTTTTT
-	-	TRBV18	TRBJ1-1	CASSPGLLNTEAFF	TGTGCCAGCTCACCGGGACTGCTGAACACTGAAGCTTTCTTT
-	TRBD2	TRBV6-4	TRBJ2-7	CASIPIDKRGSYEQYF	TGTGCCAGCATCCCGATCGATAAGCGGGGCTCCTACGAGCAGTACTTC
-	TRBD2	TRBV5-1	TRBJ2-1	CASSLGTSGVGKYSNEQFF	TGCGCCAGCAGCTTAGGGACTAGCGGTGTCGGAAAGTATAGCAATGAGCAGTTCTTC
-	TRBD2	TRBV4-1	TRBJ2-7	CASSQGLADSYEQYF	TGCGCCAGCAGCCAAGGACTAGCGGACTCCTACGAGCAGTACTTC
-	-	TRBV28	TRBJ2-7	CASISLGGLVDEQYF	TGTGCCAGCATCTCACTCGGGGGTCTTGTAGACGAGCAGTACTTC
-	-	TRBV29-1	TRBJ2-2	CSVEESGQPTGELFF	TGCAGCGTTGAAGAATCTGGACAGCCCACCGGGGAGCTGTTTTTT
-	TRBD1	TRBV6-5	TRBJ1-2	CASSWRQGAGGYTF	TGTGCCAGCAGTTGGCGACAGGGGGCAGGAGGCTACACCTTC
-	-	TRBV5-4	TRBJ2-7	CASRQIRDIPGEQYF	TGTGCCAGCAGGCAAATCCGGGACATACCGGGAGAGCAGTACTTC
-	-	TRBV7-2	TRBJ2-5	CASSVNTGQETQYF	TGTGCCAGCAGCGTAAACACCGGCCAAGAGACCCAGTACTTC
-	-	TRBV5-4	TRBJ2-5	CASSLLQETQYF	TGTGCCAGCAGCTTGCTACAAGAGACCCAGTACTTC
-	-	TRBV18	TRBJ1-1	CASSQQANTEAFF	TGTGCCAGCTCCCAACAGGCGAACACTGAAGCTTTCTTT
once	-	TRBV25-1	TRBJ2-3	CASSTLSSTDTQYF	TGTGCCAGCAGTACCCTGAGCAGCACAGATACGCAGTATTTT
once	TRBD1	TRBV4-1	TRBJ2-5	CASTALGMGQQETQYF	TGCGCCAGCACCGCCTTGGGGATGGGACAGCAAGAGACCCAGTACTTC
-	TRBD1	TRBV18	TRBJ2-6	CASSPDRGLGANVLTF	TGTGCCAGCTCACCGGACAGGGGGCTTGGGGCCAACGTCCTGACTTTC
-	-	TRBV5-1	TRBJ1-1	CASSLGQGHTEAFF	TGCGCCAGCAGCTTGGGGCAGGGGCACACTGAAGCTTTCTTT
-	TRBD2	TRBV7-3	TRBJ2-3	CASSLLGLAPDTQYF	TGTGCCAGCAGCTTACTAGGACTAGCCCCAGATACGCAGTATTTT
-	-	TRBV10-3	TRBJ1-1	CAISESNRHTEAFF	TGTGCCATCAGTGAGTCGAACAGACACACTGAAGCTTTCTTT